Below are 10 T cell receptor beta chains sequenced from a single sample in a study of shared clonotypes between healthy human individuals. Sequenced by immunoSEQ multiplex PCR; TCRdb stores in-frame clones only, minus some. In the table there are more than 1,200,000 clones, approximately 98.5% of which are singletons. Input material: naive CD4+ T cells sorted from blood. The subset: CD45RA+ positively selected. Receptor source: a man aged 30 to 45 in good health.

The chain has TRBV19 and TRBJ2-3, with TRBD2 matching 7 bases. From germline, CDR1 is LNHDA and CDR2 SQIVND (reference sequence). V dropped 3 bases and J dropped 0; count of bases not matched to a gene: 6. The CDR3 length is 16 residues. CDR3 residues: CASSMLGAGSTDTQYF. The CDR3 nucleotides are TGTGCCAGTAGTATGCTGGGAGCGGGAAGCACAGATACGCAGTATTTT.

The chain joins TRBV29-1 to TRBJ2-3; D remains unclear. Germline CDR1 and CDR2: SQVTM and ANQGSEA. Deletions cut 3 bases from V and 0 bases from J, with 7 bases between. The CDR3 length is 13 residues. CDR3 DNA sequence: TGCAGCGTTGAGCTTGAAAGCACAGATACGCAGTATTTT. This gives the protein CSVELESTDTQYF.

The rearrangement links TRBV19 to TRBJ2-1; no clear D. V was trimmed by 1 base and J by 0 bases, leaving 13 bases between them. The CDR3 sequence is 17 residues long. CDR1 is LNHDA and CDR2 is SQIVND in the germline V gene (reference sequence). CDR3 in amino acids: CASSIGGRSGSYNEQFF. The CDR3 DNA follows: TGTGCCAGTAGTATAGGAGGCAGGTCGGGCTCCTACAATGAGCAGTTCTTC.

The V and J genes are TRBV7-2 and TRBJ2-5, with 7 bases identical to TRBD1. Germline CDR1 is SGHTA and CDR2 is FQGNSA. The CDR3 extends over 13 amino acids. Unmatched junction bases numbered 3, after V lost 8 bases and J lost 0 bases. CDR3 sequence (DNA): TGTGCCAGCGGGACAGCGTACCAAGAGACCCAGTACTTC. As protein: CASGTAYQETQYF.

The chain combines TRBV28 with TRBJ2-3; D gene unclear. Germline V CDR1 and CDR2: MDHEN, SYDVKM. Trimming pared 6 bases from V and 4 bases from J, leaving 5 bases between. This CDR3 is built from 11 residues. The CDR3 region is CASRGPDTQYF. The DNA of the CDR3 is TGTGCCAGCAGAGGGCCAGATACGCAGTATTTT.

The CDR3 here is CASSVVSVSSYNEQFF. The CDR3 DNA follows: TGTGCCAGCAGCGTAGTCAGCGTAAGCTCCTACAATGAGCAGTTCTTC. The chain carries TRBV9 and TRBJ2-1; D unclear. CDR3 length: 16 amino acids. In germline, CDR1 is SGDLS, CDR2 YYNGEE. Trimming took off 0 bases at V and 0 bases at J, with 10 bases between the two ends.

The V call is TRBV29-1, the J call TRBJ2-1, with D tentatively TRBD2 (5 bases). In germline, CDR1 is SQVTM, CDR2 ANQGSEA. Trimming shortened V by 3 bases and J by 11 bases, and 11 bases separated the two germline ends. The CDR3 is 11 amino acids. CDR3 sequence: CSVDEQRKQFF. In DNA form, the CDR3 reads TGCAGCGTTGATGAGCAGCGGAAGCAGTTCTTC.

As regards this clone: The same CDR3 also results from other DNA sequences found in this sample. This chain links TRBV7-9 with TRBJ1-1; no clear D gene. The CDR3 loop spans 14 amino acids. Trimming took 4 bases from V and 1 from J, leaving 10 bases between them. Looked up from germline, CDR1 is SEHNR and CDR2 is FQNEAQ (reference sequence). Here the CDR3 DNA reads TGTGCCAGCAGCTCAAGGGCCAGGAACACTGAAGCTTTCTTT. Translating gives CASSSRARNTEAFF.

The chain carries TRBV7-2 and TRBJ2-7; 11 positions match TRBD1. Germline V gene sequence: CDR1 SGHTA, CDR2 FQGNSA. J was trimmed by 5 bases and V by 1 base; bases with no gene match: 7. The CDR3 consists of 16 residues. The CDR3 loop reads CASSLVGTGGGNEQYF. The CDR3 DNA follows: TGTGCCAGCAGCTTAGTCGGGACAGGGGGTGGGAACGAGCAGTACTTC.

This chain connects TRBV10-2 to TRBJ1-1, with 8 bases aligning to TRBD1. The germline V gene encodes CDR1 WSHSY and CDR2 SAAADI. The CDR3 covers 12 residues. Germline trimming cut 1 base from V and 8 bases from J; bases unmatched to any gene: 0. The CDR3: CASSEWDREAFF. DNA of the CDR3: TGCGCCAGCAGTGAGTGGGACAGGGAAGCTTTCTTT.